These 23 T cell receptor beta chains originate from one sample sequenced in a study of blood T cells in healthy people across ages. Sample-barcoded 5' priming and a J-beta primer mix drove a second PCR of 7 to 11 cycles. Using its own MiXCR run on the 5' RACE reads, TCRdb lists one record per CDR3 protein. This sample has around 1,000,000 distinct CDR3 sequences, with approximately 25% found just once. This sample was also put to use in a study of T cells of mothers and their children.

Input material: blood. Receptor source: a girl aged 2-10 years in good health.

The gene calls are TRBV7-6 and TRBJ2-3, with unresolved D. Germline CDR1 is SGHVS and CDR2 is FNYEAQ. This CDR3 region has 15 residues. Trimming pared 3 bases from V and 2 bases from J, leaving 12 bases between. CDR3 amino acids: CASSFANTLTDTQYF. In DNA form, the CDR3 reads TGTGCCAGCAGCTTCGCAAACACCCTCACAGATACGCAGTATTTT.

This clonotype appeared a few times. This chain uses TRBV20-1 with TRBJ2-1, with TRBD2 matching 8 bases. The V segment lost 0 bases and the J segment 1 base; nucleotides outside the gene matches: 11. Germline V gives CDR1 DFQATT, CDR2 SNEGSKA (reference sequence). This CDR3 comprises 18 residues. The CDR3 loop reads CSARDPLIAGSSYNEQFF. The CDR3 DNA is TGCAGTGCTAGAGATCCCCTCATAGCGGGGTCATCCTACAATGAGCAGTTCTTC.

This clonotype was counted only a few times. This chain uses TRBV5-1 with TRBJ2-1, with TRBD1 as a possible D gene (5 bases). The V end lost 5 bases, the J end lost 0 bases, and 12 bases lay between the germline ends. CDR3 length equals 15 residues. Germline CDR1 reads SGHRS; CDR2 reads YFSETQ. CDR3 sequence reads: CASRLTASSYNEQFF. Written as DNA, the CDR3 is TGCGCCAGCAGATTGACAGCCAGCTCCTACAATGAGCAGTTCTTC.

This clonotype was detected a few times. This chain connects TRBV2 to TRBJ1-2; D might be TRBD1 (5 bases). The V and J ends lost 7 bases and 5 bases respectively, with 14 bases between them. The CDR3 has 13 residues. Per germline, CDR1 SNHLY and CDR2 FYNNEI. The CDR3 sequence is CASKDTETYGYTF. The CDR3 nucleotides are TGTGCCAGCAAGGACACAGAGACTTATGGCTACACCTTC.

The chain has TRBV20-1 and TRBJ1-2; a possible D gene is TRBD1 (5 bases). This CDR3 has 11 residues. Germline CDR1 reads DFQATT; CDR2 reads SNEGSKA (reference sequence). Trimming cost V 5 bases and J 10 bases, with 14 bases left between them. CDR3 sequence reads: CSAWGLDLYTF. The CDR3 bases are TGCAGTGCTTGGGGACTGGACCTCTACACCTTC.

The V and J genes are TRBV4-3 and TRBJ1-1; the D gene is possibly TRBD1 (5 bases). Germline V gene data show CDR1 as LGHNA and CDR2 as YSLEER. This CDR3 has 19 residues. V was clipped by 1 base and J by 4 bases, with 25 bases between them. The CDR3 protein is CASSQVLRRPVGGGTEAFF. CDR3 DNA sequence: TGCGCCAGCAGCCAAGTGCTGAGACGGCCCGTGGGGGGGGGCACTGAAGCTTTCTTT.

CDR3 loop: CASSFSGAPTYEQYF. DNA for the CDR3: TGTGCCAGCAGCTTCTCAGGGGCGCCCACCTACGAGCAGTACTTC. The chain recombines TRBV9 with TRBJ2-7, with D maybe TRBD1 (6 bases). Germline V gene data show CDR1 as SGDLS and CDR2 as YYNGEE. This CDR3 spans 15 amino acids. V dropped 4 bases and J dropped 2 bases, with 16 bases sitting between them.

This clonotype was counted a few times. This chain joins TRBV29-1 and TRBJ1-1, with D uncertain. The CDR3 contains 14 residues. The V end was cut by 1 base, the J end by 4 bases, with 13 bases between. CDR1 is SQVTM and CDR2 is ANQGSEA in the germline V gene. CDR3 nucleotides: TGCAGCGTTGAAGTGAGAAAACAGCTCACTGAAGCTTTCTTT. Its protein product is CSVEVRKQLTEAFF.

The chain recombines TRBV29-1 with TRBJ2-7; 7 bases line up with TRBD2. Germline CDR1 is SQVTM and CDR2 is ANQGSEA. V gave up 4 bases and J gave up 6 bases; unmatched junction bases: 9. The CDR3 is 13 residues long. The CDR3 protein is CSVVERDHSEQYF. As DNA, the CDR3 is TGCAGCGTTGTTGAGCGGGATCACAGCGAGCAGTACTTC.

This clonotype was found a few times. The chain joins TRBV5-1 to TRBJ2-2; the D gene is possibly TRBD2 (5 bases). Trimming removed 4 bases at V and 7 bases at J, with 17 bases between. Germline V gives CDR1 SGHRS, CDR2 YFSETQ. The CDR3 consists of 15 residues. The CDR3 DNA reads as TGCGCCAGCAGCCCGGAGGCCCCTGGGGTCGGGGAGCTGTTTTTT. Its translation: CASSPEAPGVGELFF.

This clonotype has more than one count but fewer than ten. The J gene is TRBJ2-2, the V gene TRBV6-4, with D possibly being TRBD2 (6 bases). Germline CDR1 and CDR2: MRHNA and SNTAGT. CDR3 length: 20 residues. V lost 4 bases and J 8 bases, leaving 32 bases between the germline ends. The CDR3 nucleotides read TGTGCCAGCAGTGCCTCGGGAGTGTCCGAATTGTTTAGGTTTTCAGGGGAGCTGTTTTTT. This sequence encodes CASSASGVSELFRFSGELFF.

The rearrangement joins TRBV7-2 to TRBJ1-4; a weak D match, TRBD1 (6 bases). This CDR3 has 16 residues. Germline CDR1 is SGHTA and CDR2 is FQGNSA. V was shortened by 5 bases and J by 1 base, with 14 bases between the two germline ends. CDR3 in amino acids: CASSTRKQGTNEKLFF. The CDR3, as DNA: TGTGCCAGCAGCACGCGGAAACAGGGAACTAATGAAAAACTGTTTTTT.

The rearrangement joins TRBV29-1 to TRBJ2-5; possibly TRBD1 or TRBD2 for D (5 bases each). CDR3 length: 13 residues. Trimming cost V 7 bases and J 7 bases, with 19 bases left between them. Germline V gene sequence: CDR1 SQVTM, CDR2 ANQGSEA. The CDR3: CSAPGTVVGTQYF. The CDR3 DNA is TGCAGCGCCCCCGGGACGGTGGTGGGGACCCAGTACTTC.

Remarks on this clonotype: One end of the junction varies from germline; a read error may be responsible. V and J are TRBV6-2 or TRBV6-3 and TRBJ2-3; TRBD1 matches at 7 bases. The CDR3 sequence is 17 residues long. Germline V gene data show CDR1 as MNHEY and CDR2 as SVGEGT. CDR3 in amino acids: CASSYGTGTEAPDTQYF. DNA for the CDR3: TGTGCCAGCAGTTACGGAACCGGGACAGAAGCCCCAGACACGCAGTATTTT.

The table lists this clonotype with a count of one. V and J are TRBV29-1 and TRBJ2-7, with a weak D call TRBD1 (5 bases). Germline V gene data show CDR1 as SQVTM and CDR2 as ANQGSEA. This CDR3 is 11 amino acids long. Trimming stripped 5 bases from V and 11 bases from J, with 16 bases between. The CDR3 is CSVYSRPGKYF. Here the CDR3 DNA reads TGCAGCGTTTACTCCCGCCCAGGGAAGTACTTC.

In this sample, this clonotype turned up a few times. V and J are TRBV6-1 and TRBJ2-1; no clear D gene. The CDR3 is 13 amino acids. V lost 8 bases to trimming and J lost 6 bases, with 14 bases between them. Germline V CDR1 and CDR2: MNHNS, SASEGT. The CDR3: CASLIAVGNEQFF. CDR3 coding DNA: TGTGCCAGCCTTATTGCAGTAGGCAATGAGCAGTTCTTC.

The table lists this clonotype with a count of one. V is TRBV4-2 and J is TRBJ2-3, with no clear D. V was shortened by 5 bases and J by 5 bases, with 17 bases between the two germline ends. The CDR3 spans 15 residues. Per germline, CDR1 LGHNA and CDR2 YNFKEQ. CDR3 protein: CASSDDWRLEDTQYF. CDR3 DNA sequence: TGTGCCAGCAGCGACGACTGGCGGTTGGAAGATACGCAGTATTTT.

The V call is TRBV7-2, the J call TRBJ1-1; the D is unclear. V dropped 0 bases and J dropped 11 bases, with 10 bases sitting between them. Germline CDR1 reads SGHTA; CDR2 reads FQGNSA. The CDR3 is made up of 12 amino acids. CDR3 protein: CASSLAQGMAFF. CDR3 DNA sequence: TGTGCCAGCAGCTTAGCCCAAGGTATGGCTTTCTTT.

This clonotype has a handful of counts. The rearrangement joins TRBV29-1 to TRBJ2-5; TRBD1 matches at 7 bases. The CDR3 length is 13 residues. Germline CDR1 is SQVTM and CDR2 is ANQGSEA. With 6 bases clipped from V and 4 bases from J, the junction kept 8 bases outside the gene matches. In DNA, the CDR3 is TGCAGCGTAAGAGGGGGCCGGAGAGAGACCCAGTACTTC. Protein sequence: CSVRGGRRETQYF. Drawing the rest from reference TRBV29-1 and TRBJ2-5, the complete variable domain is SAVISQKPSRDICQRGTSLTIQCQVDSQVTMMFWYRQQPGQSLTLIATANQGSEATYESGFVIDKFPISRPNLTFSTLTVSNMSPEDSSIYLCSVRGGRRETQYFGPGTRLLVL.

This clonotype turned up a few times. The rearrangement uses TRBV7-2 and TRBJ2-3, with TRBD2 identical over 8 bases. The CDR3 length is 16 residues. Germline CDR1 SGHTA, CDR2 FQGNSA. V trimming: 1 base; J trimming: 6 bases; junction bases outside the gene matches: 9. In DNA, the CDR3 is TGTGCCAGCAGCTTAGTTCACGGGGGGGCGGAGGATACGCAGTATTTT. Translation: CASSLVHGGAEDTQYF.

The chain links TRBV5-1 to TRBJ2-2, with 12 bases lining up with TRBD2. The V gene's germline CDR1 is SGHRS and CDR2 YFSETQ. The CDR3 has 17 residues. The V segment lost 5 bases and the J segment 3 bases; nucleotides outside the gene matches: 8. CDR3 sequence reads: CASRPILAGGDTGELFF. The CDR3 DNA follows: TGCGCCAGCAGACCAATCCTAGCGGGAGGGGACACCGGGGAGCTGTTTTTT.

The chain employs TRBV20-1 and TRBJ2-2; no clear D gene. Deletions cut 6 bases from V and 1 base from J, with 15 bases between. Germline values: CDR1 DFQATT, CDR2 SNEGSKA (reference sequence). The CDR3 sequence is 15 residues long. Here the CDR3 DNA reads TGCAGTGCCACCAACCCCGTGGGGAACACCGGGGAGCTGTTTTTT. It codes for CSATNPVGNTGELFF.

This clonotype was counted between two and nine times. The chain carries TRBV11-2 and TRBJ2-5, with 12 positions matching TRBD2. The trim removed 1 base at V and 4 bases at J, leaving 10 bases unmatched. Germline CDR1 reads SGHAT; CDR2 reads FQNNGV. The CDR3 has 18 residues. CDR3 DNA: TGTGCCAGCAGCTTAGCGACTAGCGGGAGAAGGCCGGGAGAGACCCAGTACTTC. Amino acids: CASSLATSGRRPGETQYF.